This TCR beta chain emerged from a study of T cells after yellow fever vaccination. Researchers made TCR cDNA using 5'RACE template switching, and this step added a universal primer site and UMIs. TCRdb passed the 5' RACE reads through MiXCR, listing each CDR3 protein once. The table has under 600,000 distinct CDR3 sequences, roughly 22% seen once; the top ten hold about 16%. The study's findings and limits: In FACS-sorted repertoires, abundant clonotypes from the bulk population could appear as contaminants. Peak timing came faster in the weaker secondary response, day 5 versus 15. Clonotypes shared by both compartments, CD4 and CD8, made up a small share.

Comment on this clonotype: No antigen is known for it.

This TCR came from a man between 18 and 29 years old who received the YFV17D yellow fever vaccine. Material: PBMCs, obtained roughly 23 days after the first yellow fever vaccination.

CDR3 in amino acids: CSVESAGSYNEQFF. DNA of the CDR3: TGCAGCGTTGAATCAGCGGGGTCCTACAATGAGCAGTTCTTC. The chain recombines TRBV29-1 with TRBJ2-1; 7 bases fit TRBD2. The V and J ends lost 2 bases and 1 base, in that order; junction bases with no gene match: 2. This CDR3 comprises 14 residues. In germline, CDR1 is SQVTM, CDR2 ANQGSEA.